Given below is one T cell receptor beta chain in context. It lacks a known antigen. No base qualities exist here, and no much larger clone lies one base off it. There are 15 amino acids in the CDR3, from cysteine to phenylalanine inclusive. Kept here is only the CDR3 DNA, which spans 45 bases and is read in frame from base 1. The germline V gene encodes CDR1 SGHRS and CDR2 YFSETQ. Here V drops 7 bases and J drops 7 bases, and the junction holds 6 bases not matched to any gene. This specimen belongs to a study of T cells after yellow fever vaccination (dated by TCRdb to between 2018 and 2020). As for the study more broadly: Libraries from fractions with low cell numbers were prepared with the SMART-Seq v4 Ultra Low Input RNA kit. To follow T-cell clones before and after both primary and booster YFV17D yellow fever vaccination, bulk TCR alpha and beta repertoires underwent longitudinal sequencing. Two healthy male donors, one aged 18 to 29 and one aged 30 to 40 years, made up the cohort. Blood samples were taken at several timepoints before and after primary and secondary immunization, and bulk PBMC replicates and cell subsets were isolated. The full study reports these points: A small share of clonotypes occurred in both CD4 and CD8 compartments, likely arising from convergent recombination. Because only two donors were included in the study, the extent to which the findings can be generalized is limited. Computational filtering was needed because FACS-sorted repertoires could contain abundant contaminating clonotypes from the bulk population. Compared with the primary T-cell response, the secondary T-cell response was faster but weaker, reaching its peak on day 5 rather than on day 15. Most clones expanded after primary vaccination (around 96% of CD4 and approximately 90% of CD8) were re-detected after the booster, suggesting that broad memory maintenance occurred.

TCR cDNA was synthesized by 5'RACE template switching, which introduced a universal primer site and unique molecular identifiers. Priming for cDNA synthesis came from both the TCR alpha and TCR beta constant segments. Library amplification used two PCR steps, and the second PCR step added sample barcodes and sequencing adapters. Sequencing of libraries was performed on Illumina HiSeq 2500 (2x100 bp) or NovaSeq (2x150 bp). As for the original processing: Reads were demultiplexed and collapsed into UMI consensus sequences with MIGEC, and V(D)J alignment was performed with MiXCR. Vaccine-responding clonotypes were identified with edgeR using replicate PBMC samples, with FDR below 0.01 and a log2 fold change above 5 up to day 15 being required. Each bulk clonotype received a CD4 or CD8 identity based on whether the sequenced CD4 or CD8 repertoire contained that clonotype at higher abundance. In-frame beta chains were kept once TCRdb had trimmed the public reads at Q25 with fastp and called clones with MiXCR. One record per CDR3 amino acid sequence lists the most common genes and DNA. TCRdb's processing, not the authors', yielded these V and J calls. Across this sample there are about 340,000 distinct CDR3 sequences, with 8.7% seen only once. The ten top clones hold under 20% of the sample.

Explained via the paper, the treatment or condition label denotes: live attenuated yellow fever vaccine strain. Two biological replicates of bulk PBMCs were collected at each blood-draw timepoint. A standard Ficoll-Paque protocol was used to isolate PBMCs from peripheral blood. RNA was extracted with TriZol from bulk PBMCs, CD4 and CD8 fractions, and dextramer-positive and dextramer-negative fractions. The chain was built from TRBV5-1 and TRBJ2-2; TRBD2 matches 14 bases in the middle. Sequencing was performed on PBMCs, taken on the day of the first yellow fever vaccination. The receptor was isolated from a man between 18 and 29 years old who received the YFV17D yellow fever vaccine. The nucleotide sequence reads TGCGCCAGCCAGGGACTAGCGGGGGTCAACGGGGAGCTGTTTTTT. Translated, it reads CASQGLAGVNGELFF.